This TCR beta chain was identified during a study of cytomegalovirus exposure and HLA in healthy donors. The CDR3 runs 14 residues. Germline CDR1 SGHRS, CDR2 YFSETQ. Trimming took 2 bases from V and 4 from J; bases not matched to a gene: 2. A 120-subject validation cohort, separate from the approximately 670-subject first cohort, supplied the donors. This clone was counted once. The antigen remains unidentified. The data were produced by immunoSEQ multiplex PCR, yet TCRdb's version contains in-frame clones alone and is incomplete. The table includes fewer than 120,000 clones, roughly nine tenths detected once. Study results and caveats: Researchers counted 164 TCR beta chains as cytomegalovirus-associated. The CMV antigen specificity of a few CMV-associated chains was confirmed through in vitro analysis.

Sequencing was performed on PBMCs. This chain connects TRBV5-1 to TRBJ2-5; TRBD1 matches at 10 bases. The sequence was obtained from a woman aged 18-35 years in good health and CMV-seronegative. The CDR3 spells CASSFGTGVETQYF. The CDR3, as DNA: TGCGCCAGCAGCTTCGGGACAGGGGTAGAGACCCAGTACTTC.